One sample yielded the 8 T cell receptor beta chains listed below, sequenced in a study of T cells in tuberculosis. Sequenced by immunoSEQ multiplex PCR; TCRdb stores in-frame clones only, minus some. The sample records 30,000 to 35,000 clones, 85% to 95% being singletons. The sequenced sample consisted of PBMCs. Every receptor here comes from a donor aged 10-29 years with latent tuberculosis or without tuberculosis infection. Some clones in this sample may be carry-over from other donors' samples.

This clone appeared a few times. The rearrangement links TRBV27 to TRBJ2-1; 9 positions agree with TRBD2. This CDR3 is built from 17 residues. Trimming took 5 bases from V and 4 from J; bases not matched to a gene: 12. Germline V CDR1 and CDR2: MNHEY, SMNVEV (reference sequence). Here the CDR3 DNA reads TGTGCCAGCAGTCCGGCTATCGCTAGCGGGATATACAATGAGCAGTTCTTC. Its protein is CASSPAIASGIYNEQFF.

The chain uses TRBV27 and TRBJ2-2, with TRBD1 matching 7 bases. Per the germline V gene, CDR1 is MNHEY and CDR2 is SMNVEV (reference sequence). V lost 5 bases to trimming and J lost 5 bases; unmatched junction nucleotides: 11. The CDR3 runs to 16 residues. Written as DNA, the CDR3 is TGTGCCAGCAGTACTATCCGGGACAGACGAACCGGGGAGCTGTTTTTT. Amino acid sequence: CASSTIRDRRTGELFF.

The CDR3, as DNA: TGTGCCAGCAGTTACACAGTCTCCTACAATGAGCAGTTCTTC. This encodes CASSYTVSYNEQFF. The V gene is TRBV6-5, the J gene TRBJ2-1; D remains unclear. This CDR3 spans 14 amino acids. V lost 2 bases and J 0 bases, leaving 5 bases between the germline ends. Looked up from germline, CDR1 is MNHEY and CDR2 is SVGAGI.

The chain couples TRBV28 to TRBJ2-7, with 7 bases matching TRBD1. This CDR3 has 12 amino acids. Germline assignment: CDR1 MDHEN and CDR2 SYDVKM. The J segment lost 5 bases and the V segment lost 5 bases, leaving 3 bases of the junction unmatched. The CDR3 DNA reads as TGTGCCAGCAGTCACAGGGGAAACGAGCAGTACTTC. Protein: CASSHRGNEQYF. The full variable domain, its missing parts supplied by reference TRBV28 and TRBJ2-7, is DVKVTQSSRYLVKRTGEKVFLECVQDMDHENMFWYRQDPGLGLRLIYFSYDVKMKEKGDIPEGYSVSREKKERFSLILESASTNQTSMYLCASSHRGNEQYFGPGTRLTVT.

This chain joins TRBV13 and TRBJ1-2, with 7 bases aligning to TRBD1. The CDR3 spans 14 residues. V lost 5 bases and J lost 2; bases outside the gene matches: 5. CDR1 is PRHDT, CDR2 FYEKMQ, per germline (reference sequence). CDR3 DNA: TGTGCCAGCAGCCTTCGACAGGGCAACTATGGCTACACCTTC. This gives the protein CASSLRQGNYGYTF.

The rearrangement links TRBV27 to TRBJ2-7; no clear D. The CDR3 loop spans 11 amino acids. Trimming left V 4 bases short and J 5 bases short, with 6 bases between. Germline CDR1 and CDR2: MNHEY and SMNVEV (reference sequence). The CDR3 coding sequence is TGTGCCAGCAGTTCAGGTGACGAGCAGTACTTC. Protein sequence: CASSSGDEQYF.

J is TRBJ2-7 and V is TRBV10-2; 11 bases are shared with TRBD2. The germline V gene has CDR1 WSHSY and CDR2 SAAADI. The V segment lost 2 bases and the J segment 6 bases; nucleotides outside the gene matches: 12. The CDR3 is made up of 17 amino acids. CDR3 loop: CASSETVAGGPVFEQYF. The CDR3, as DNA: TGCGCCAGCAGTGAGACGGTAGCGGGAGGGCCCGTGTTCGAGCAGTACTTC.

The chain recombines TRBV2 with TRBJ2-7; 9 nucleotides agree with TRBD2. Germline CDR1 and CDR2: SNHLY and FYNNEI. The CDR3 is 13 amino acids. V lost 11 bases, J lost 5 bases, and 10 bases stayed unmatched. CDR3 loop: CAASGGGADEQYF. In DNA form, the CDR3 reads TGTGCCGCATCGGGCGGGGGGGCCGACGAGCAGTACTTC.